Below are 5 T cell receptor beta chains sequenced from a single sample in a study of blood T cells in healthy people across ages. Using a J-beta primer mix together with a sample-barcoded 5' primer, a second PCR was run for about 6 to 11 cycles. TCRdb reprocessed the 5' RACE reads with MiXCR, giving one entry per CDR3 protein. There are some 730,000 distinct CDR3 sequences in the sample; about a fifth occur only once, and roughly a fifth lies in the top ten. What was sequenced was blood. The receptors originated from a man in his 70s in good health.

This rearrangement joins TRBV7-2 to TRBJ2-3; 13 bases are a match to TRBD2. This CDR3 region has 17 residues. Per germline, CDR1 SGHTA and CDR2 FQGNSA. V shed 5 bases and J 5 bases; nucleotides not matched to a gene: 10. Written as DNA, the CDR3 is TGTGCCAGCAGCCGCCGACTAGCGGGAGGATTCAGAGATACGCAGTATTTT. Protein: CASSRRLAGGFRDTQYF.

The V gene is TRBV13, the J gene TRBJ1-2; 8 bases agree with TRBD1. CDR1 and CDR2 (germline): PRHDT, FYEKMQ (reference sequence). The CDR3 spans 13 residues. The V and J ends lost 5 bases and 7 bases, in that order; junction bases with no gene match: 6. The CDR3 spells CASSRGQGGGYTF. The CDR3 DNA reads TGTGCCAGCAGCCGAGGACAGGGTGGTGGCTACACCTTC.

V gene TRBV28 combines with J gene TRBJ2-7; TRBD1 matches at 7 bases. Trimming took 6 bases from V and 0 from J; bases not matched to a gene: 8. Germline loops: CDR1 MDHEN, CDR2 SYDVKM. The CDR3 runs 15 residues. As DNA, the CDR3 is TGTGCCAGCAGCTCCACAGGGGCCCACTCCTACGAGCAGTACTTC. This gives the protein CASSSTGAHSYEQYF.

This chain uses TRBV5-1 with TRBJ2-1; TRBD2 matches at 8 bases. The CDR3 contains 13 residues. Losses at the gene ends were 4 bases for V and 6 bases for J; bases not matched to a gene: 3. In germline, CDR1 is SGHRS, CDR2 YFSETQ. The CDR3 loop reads CASSSGSGNEQFF. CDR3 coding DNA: TGCGCCAGCAGCAGCGGGAGTGGCAATGAGCAGTTCTTC.

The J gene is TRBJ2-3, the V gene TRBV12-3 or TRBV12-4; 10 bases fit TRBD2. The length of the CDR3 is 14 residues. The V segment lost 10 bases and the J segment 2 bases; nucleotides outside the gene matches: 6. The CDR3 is CATTAGGFTDTQYF. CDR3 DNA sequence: TGTGCCACTACAGCGGGAGGGTTCACAGATACGCAGTATTTT.